The 6 T cell receptor beta chains below come from one sample, sequenced in a study of regulatory T cells in long-lasting Graves disease. Through Arm-PCR of CDR3 regions and iRepertoire HTBI primers, TCR beta libraries were built. TCRdb itself ran the multiplex PCR reads through MiXCR, one entry per CDR3 protein. The table records 300,000 to 500,000 distinct CDR3 sequences, roughly 20% of them present only once. Time point indicated: persistent/refractory GD, antithyroid drugs over 5 years with positive TRAb. Extracted PBMC RNA gave rise to the TCR library. The material was peripheral blood mononuclear cells (PBMCs), obtained when the disease was refractory, from a patient treated with antithyroid drugs. Source of these receptors: a female donor with Graves disease.

This clonotype was observed a handful of times. The chain joins TRBV20-1 to TRBJ2-7; 9 bases match TRBD1. Germline V gives CDR1 DFQATT, CDR2 SNEGSKA (reference sequence). Trimming cost V 1 base and J 3 bases; bases outside gene matches: 4. The CDR3 covers 14 residues. CDR3 sequence (DNA): TGCAGTGCTAGAGTTGGGGACAGGGACTACGAGCAGTACTTC. Residues: CSARVGDRDYEQYF.

The chain recombines TRBV20-1 with TRBJ1-3; TRBD1 is a possible D gene (6 bases). Germline V CDR1 and CDR2: DFQATT, SNEGSKA (reference sequence). CDR3 size: 16 residues. The V end lost 0 bases, the J end lost 0 bases, and 12 bases lay between the germline ends. The CDR3: CSARDPDSRSGNTIYF. The CDR3 DNA reads TGCAGTGCTAGAGATCCGGACAGTCGCTCTGGAAACACCATATATTTT.

The chain couples TRBV6-8 to TRBJ2-7; 10 bases line up with TRBD2. Germline V lookup: CDR1 MNHGY, CDR2 SAAAGT. The CDR3 extends over 16 amino acids. J was trimmed by 0 bases and V by 2 bases; bases with no gene match: 4. In nucleotides, the CDR3 is TGTGCCAGCAGTTACCGGTGGACTAGCGGCTCCTACGAGCAGTACTTC. Protein sequence: CASSYRWTSGSYEQYF.

This clonotype was picked up a small number of times. The chain uses TRBV10-3 and TRBJ2-7; D is perhaps TRBD1 (5 bases). Looked up from germline, CDR1 is ENHRY and CDR2 is SYGVKD. This CDR3 spans 13 amino acids. V was cut by 6 bases and J by 0 bases, with 9 bases left in between. CDR3 sequence: CAISPDSSYEQYF. The CDR3 nucleotides read TGTGCCATCAGCCCTGACAGCTCCTACGAGCAGTACTTC.

This clonotype has a count of ten or more. V gene TRBV20-1 combines with J gene TRBJ2-5; D might be TRBD2 (5 bases). The germline V and J ends were trimmed by 1 base and 2 bases, with 11 bases remaining between them. The germline V gene has CDR1 DFQATT and CDR2 SNEGSKA (reference sequence). The CDR3 runs 14 residues. CDR3 bases: TGCAGTGCTAGAGTACGAAGCGGACAAGAGACCCAGTACTTC. It yields the protein CSARVRSGQETQYF.

This clonotype occurred many times. V is TRBV15 and J is TRBJ1-2; tentative D call: TRBD1 (6 bases). Germline loops: CDR1 LNHNV, CDR2 YYDKDF (reference sequence). With 0 bases removed from V and 6 bases from J, the gap between germline ends came to 11 bases. The CDR3 has 14 amino acids. CDR3 protein: CATSREARGNGYTF. The DNA of the CDR3 is TGTGCCACCAGCAGAGAGGCCAGGGGCAATGGCTACACCTTC.